What follows are 16 T cell receptor beta chains derived from one specimen sequenced in a study of blood T cell repertoires in COVID-19. This table comes from immunoSEQ multiplex PCR, and its TCRdb copy is limited to in-frame clones, with some not included. The table has tens of thousands of clones, 75% to 85% seen once. The sequenced material came from peripheral blood. The receptors were sampled from an elderly woman with acute or convalescent COVID-19.

V gene TRBV28 combines with J gene TRBJ1-2; D is uncertain. The CDR3 is 15 amino acids. V was cut by 2 bases and J by 0 bases, with 10 bases left in between. Germline loops: CDR1 MDHEN, CDR2 SYDVKM. The CDR3 region is CASSLLTQTNYGYTF. The CDR3 DNA reads TGTGCCAGCAGTTTACTTACACAAACTAACTATGGCTACACCTTC.

The rearrangement uses TRBV4-2 and TRBJ2-2, with 15 nucleotides matching TRBD2. The germline V gene has CDR1 LGHNA and CDR2 YNFKEQ. V lost 4 bases and J lost 8; bases outside the gene matches: 5. This CDR3 has 16 amino acids. The DNA of the CDR3 is TGTGCCAGCAGCCCGATCGGGACTAGCGGGAGGGGGGAGCTGTTTTTT. Translating gives CASSPIGTSGRGELFF.

The chain combines TRBV14 with TRBJ2-3, with TRBD2 identical over 8 bases. The CDR3 is 14 amino acids. In germline, CDR1 is SGHDN, CDR2 FVKESK. Trimming cost V 4 bases and J 4 bases; bases outside gene matches: 4. The chain's CDR3 is CASSRAGVADTQYF. CDR3 DNA: TGTGCCAGCAGCCGAGCGGGAGTGGCAGATACGCAGTATTTT.

The table lists this clone with a count of one. The chain is built from TRBV19 and TRBJ1-1; no firm D call. The CDR3 consists of 13 residues. In germline, CDR1 is LNHDA, CDR2 SQIVND (reference sequence). Trimming cost V 3 bases and J 7 bases, with 12 bases left between them. The CDR3 DNA reads as TGTGCCAGTAGTATCATATCAGAAAGTGAAGCTTTCTTT. It translates to CASSIISESEAFF.

The table lists this clone with a few counts. The rearrangement joins TRBV4-1 to TRBJ2-7; tentatively, D is TRBD1 (6 bases). The V gene's germline CDR1 is MGHRA and CDR2 YSYEKL. Trimming pared 3 bases from V and 3 bases from J, leaving 15 bases between. This CDR3 comprises 15 residues. The CDR3 here is CASSQTGTINYEQYF. In nucleotides, the CDR3 is TGCGCCAGCAGCCAGACCGGGACAATCAACTACGAGCAGTACTTC.

This clone was seen a single time. The chain joins TRBV12-3 or TRBV12-4 to TRBJ2-3; perhaps TRBD1 as D (5 bases). Trimming took off 4 bases at V and 3 bases at J, with 8 bases between the two ends. The CDR3 is made up of 13 amino acids. The CDR3: CASSWGRTDTQYF. The CDR3 nucleotides read TGTGCCAGCAGTTGGGGCAGAACAGATACGCAGTATTTT.

This clone was detected only a few times. This sequence joins TRBV28 and TRBJ2-4; TRBD2 aligns across 13 bases. CDR3 size: 18 residues. Trimming removed 5 bases from V and 2 bases from J; junction bases left unmatched: 9. CDR1 and CDR2 from the germline V gene are MDHEN and SYDVKM. The DNA of the CDR3 is TGTGCCAGCAGTCTACTAGCGGGAGGGCCCGAAACCAAAAACATTCAGTACTTC. Its translation: CASSLLAGGPETKNIQYF.

This chain connects TRBV4-2 to TRBJ2-7; 10 bases fit TRBD2. The CDR3 runs to 16 residues. Trimming cost V 3 bases and J 0 bases; bases outside gene matches: 5. Germline CDR1 and CDR2: LGHNA and YNFKEQ. The CDR3 nucleotides are TGTGCCAGCAGCCAGGGGGGACTAGCGAGCTCCTACGAGCAGTACTTC. Protein: CASSQGGLASSYEQYF.

CDR3 region: CASSLRGWRGAGAQYF. CDR3 sequence (DNA): TGTGCCAGCAGTCTCCGTGGGTGGCGGGGTGCGGGGGCGCAGTATTTT. This sequence joins TRBV28 and TRBJ2-3, with 7 bases identical to TRBD2. CDR1 is MDHEN, CDR2 SYDVKM, per germline. The ends lost 5 bases at V and 10 bases at J; junction bases unmatched: 18. The CDR3 extends over 16 amino acids.

This chain uses TRBV7-9 with TRBJ2-1, with D maybe TRBD2 (6 bases). Germline V CDR1 and CDR2: SEHNR, FQNEAQ (reference sequence). CDR3 length equals 15 residues. V dropped 5 bases and J dropped 0 bases, with 11 bases sitting between them. CDR3 DNA sequence: TGTGCCAGCAGCCTAGGCGGGGACTCCTACAATGAGCAGTTCTTC. Protein sequence: CASSLGGDSYNEQFF.

The chain has TRBV4-3 and TRBJ2-3, with 9 bases that match TRBD2. V lost 4 bases, J lost 3 bases, and 8 bases stayed unmatched. CDR1 is LGHNA and CDR2 is YSLEER in the germline V gene. The CDR3 has 16 amino acids. In nucleotides, the CDR3 is TGCGCCAGCAGCCCCATAGCGGGAGATAGGACAGATACGCAGTATTTT. Its translation is CASSPIAGDRTDTQYF.

The chain links TRBV3-1 (or the pseudogene TRBV3-2) to TRBJ2-3, with 10 positions matching TRBD2. Germline V gives CDR1 LGHDT, CDR2 YNNKEL (reference sequence). This CDR3 contains 15 residues. V trimming: 6 bases; J trimming: 8 bases; junction bases outside the gene matches: 11. The CDR3 protein is CASSQRAGGEGTQYF. The CDR3 DNA sequence: TGTGCCAGCAGTCAGAGAGCGGGAGGGGAAGGTACGCAGTATTTT.

This clone was found a few times. The rearrangement joins TRBV12-3 or TRBV12-4 to TRBJ2-5, with a tentative D call TRBD2 (5 bases). The length of the CDR3 is 13 residues. Trimming stripped 5 bases from V and 4 bases from J, with 11 bases between. CDR3 bases: TGTGCCAGCAGTGGCGGGTCGACAGAGACCCAGTACTTC. Translated: CASSGGSTETQYF.

The J gene is TRBJ1-6, the V gene TRBV3-1 (or the pseudogene TRBV3-2); a weak D match, TRBD1 (6 bases). CDR3 length equals 15 residues. V dropped 4 bases and J dropped 9 bases, with 16 bases sitting between them. Germline V gene sequence: CDR1 LGHDT, CDR2 YNNKEL (reference sequence). This CDR3 reads CASSLGAGVVSPLHF. For the CDR3, the DNA is TGTGCCAGCAGCCTTGGGGCAGGGGTCGTTTCACCCCTCCACTTT.

The chain has TRBV18 and TRBJ2-5, with D possibly TRBD1 on 5 matching bases. V was trimmed by 5 bases and J by 7 bases, leaving 20 bases between them. The germline V gene has CDR1 KGHSH and CDR2 LQKENI. The CDR3 is 15 amino acids. The CDR3 nucleotides read TGTGCCAGCTCAGTGCAGAGGACCGCAAGGGGGACCCAGTACTTC. It translates to CASSVQRTARGTQYF.

The V call is TRBV7-8, the J call TRBJ2-7; D unclear. This CDR3 has 14 residues. Deletions cut 2 bases from V and 1 base from J, with 9 bases between. Germline V CDR1 and CDR2: SGHVS, FQNEAQ. The CDR3 coding sequence is TGTGCCAGCAGCTTACAAGGCAGGTCCTACGAGCAGTACTTC. It translates to CASSLQGRSYEQYF. The variable domain in full, completed from reference TRBV7-8 and TRBJ2-7, reads GAGVSQSPRYKVAKRGQDVALRCDPISGHVSLFWYQQALGQGPEFLTYFQNEAQLDKSGLPSDRFFAERPEGSVSTLKIQRTQQEDSAVYLCASSLQGRSYEQYFGPGTRLTVT.